The 6 T cell receptor beta chains reported below all come from one sample, sequenced in a study of shared clonotypes between healthy human individuals. Measured with immunoSEQ multiplex PCR; TCRdb has only the in-frame clones, and not every one. This table holds over a million clones, under 80% found once. The sequenced material came from memory CD4+ T cells sorted from blood. The subset here: CD45RA-negative fraction. Source of these receptors: a man younger than 30 in good health.

The chain joins TRBV4-3 to TRBJ2-5, with D possibly matching TRBD1 (6 bases). Looked up from germline, CDR1 is LGHNA and CDR2 is YSLEER. The germline V and J ends were trimmed by 0 bases and 5 bases, with 19 bases remaining between them. CDR3 size: 17 residues. The CDR3, as DNA: TGCGCCAGCAGCCAAGATTTGGCCTCAACAGGGAAGGAGACCCAGTACTTC. Translated: CASSQDLASTGKETQYF.

The gene calls are TRBV27 and TRBJ1-2; 8 bases fit TRBD1. Germline CDR1 reads MNHEY; CDR2 reads SMNVEV (reference sequence). The CDR3 has 15 amino acids. Trimming removed 6 bases from V and 3 bases from J; junction bases left unmatched: 9. CDR3 in DNA: TGTGCCAGCAGACGCCCCTCACAGGGGGACTATGGCTACACCTTC. Translation: CASRRPSQGDYGYTF.

This sequence joins TRBV10-1 and TRBJ2-1; 7 bases are a match to TRBD1. The length of the CDR3 is 14 residues. Unmatched junction bases numbered 2, after V lost 5 bases and J lost 1 base. Looked up from germline, CDR1 is WNHNN and CDR2 is SYGVQD (reference sequence). CDR3 sequence reads: CASSMDRSYNEQFF. The CDR3 nucleotides read TGCGCCAGCAGTATGGACAGGTCCTACAATGAGCAGTTCTTC.

This clone has only a few counts. The rearrangement links TRBV30 to TRBJ2-5; TRBD2 matches at 7 bases. The CDR3 is made up of 14 amino acids. CDR1 is GTSNPN and CDR2 is SVGIG in the germline V gene (reference sequence). The trim removed 3 bases at V and 5 bases at J, leaving 9 bases unmatched. CDR3 amino acids: CAWSRTSLAETQYF. The CDR3 DNA sequence: TGTGCCTGGAGCAGGACTAGTCTGGCGGAGACCCAGTACTTC.

The chain is built from TRBV5-4 and TRBJ1-2; D is uncertain. The V and J ends lost 1 base and 8 bases respectively, with 9 bases between them. CDR3 length: 12 amino acids. CDR1 is SGHNT and CDR2 is YYREEE in the germline V gene (reference sequence). CDR3 in DNA: TGTGCCAGCAGCTTGCGGGGTATGGGCTACACCTTC. Amino acids: CASSLRGMGYTF.

This clone was observed a few times. The chain couples TRBV7-9 to TRBJ2-3; TRBD2 agrees at 10 bases. The trim removed 5 bases at V and 0 bases at J, leaving 5 bases unmatched. The germline CDR1 and CDR2 sequences are SEHNR and FQNEAQ (reference sequence). This CDR3 comprises 16 residues. CDR3 residues: CASSRGTSESTDTQYF. CDR3 sequence (DNA): TGTGCCAGCAGCCGCGGGACTAGCGAGAGCACAGATACGCAGTATTTT.